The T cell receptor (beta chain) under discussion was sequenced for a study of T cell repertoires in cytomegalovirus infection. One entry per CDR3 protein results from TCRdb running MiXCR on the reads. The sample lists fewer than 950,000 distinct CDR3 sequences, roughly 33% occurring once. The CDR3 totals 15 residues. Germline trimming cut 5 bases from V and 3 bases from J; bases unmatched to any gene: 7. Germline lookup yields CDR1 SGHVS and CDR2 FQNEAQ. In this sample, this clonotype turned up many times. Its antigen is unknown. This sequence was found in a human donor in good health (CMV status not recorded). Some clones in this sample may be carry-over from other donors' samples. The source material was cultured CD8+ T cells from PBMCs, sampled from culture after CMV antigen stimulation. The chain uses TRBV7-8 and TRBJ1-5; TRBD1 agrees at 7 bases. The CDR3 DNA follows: TGTGCCAGCAGCCTTAAGGACAGGCTCAATCAGCCCCAGCATTTT. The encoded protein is CASSLKDRLNQPQHF.